This TCR beta chain came from a study of post-analysis software for immune sequencing data. Study in general: Relapsing-remitting, secondary progressive and progressive-relapsing forms made up the multiple sclerosis disease courses.

Germline loops: CDR1 KGHSH, CDR2 LQKENI. V lost 3 bases to trimming and J lost 4 bases; unmatched junction nucleotides: 6. The CDR3 spans 16 residues. Libraries were made from TCR beta cDNA, and they carried unique molecular identifiers. There were 1 to 10 million T cells, and about 500,000 cDNA molecules came from them. TCRdb passed the PCR reads through MiXCR, listing each CDR3 protein once. The sample shows some 240,000 distinct CDR3 sequences, 36% of them seen only once. This clonotype was observed a few times. Its antigen is undetermined. Study-wide points: Those with multiple sclerosis, the patient group, showed significantly lower normalized Chao1 diversity than controls. The study found TRBV5-6, TRBV5-1 and TRBV20-1 among five or six TRBV segments more frequent in patients than controls. Strong co-clustering by F measure linked samples that shared a preparation batch.

The sequence was collected from a girl between 5 and 17 years old with multiple sclerosis. This chain links TRBV18 with TRBJ2-6; 7 bases are shared with TRBD1. Specimen: blood. The CDR3, as DNA: TGTGCCAGCTCACCTCCGACAGGGAGCGGGGCCAACGTCCTGACTTTC. Amino acid sequence: CASSPPTGSGANVLTF.